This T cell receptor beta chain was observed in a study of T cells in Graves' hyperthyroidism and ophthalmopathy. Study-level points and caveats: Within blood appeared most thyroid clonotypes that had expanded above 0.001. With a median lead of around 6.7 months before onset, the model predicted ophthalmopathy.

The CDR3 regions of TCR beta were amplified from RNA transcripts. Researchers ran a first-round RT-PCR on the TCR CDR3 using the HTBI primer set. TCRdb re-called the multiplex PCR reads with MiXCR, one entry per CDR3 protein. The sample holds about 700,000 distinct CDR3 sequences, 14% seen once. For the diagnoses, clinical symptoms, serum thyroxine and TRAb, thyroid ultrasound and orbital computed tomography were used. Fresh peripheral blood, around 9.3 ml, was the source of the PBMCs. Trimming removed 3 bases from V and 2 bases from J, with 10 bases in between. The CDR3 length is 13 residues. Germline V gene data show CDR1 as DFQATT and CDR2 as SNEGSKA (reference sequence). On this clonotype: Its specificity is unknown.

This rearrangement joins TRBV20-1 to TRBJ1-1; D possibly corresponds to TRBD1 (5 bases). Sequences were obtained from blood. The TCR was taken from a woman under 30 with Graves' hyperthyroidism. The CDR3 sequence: CSARTAFNTEAFF. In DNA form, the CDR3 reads TGCAGTGCTAGGACAGCCTTTAACACTGAAGCTTTCTTT.